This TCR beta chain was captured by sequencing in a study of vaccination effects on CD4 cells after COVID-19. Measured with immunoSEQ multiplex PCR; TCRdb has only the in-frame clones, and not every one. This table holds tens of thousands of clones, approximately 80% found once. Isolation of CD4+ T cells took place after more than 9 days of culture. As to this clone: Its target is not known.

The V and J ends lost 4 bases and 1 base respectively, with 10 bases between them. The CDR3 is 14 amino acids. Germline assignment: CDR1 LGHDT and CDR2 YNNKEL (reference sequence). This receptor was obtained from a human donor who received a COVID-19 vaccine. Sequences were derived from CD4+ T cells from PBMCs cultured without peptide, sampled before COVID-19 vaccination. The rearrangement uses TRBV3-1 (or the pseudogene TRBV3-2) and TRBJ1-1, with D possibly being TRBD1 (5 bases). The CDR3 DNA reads TGTGCCAGCAGCCCCCTTAGGGGGAACACTGAAGCTTTCTTT. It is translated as CASSPLRGNTEAFF.